These 31 T cell receptor beta chains were all obtained from the same sample, sequenced in a study of blood T cell repertoires in COVID-19. Produced via immunoSEQ multiplex PCR; TCRdb's table is partial and in-frame only. This table has fewer than 130,000 clones, around 89% appearing once. The source material was peripheral blood. The receptors come from an elderly woman with acute or convalescent COVID-19.

The V and J genes are TRBV25-1 and TRBJ1-2; the D gene is possibly TRBD1 (5 bases). V lost 7 bases and J lost 4, with 13 bases in between. There are 13 residues in the CDR3. CDR1 MGHDK and CDR2 SYGVNS come from the germline V gene. DNA for the CDR3: TGTGCCAGCACGAAAGGGGCCATCTATGGCTACACCTTC. Translating gives CASTKGAIYGYTF.

The chain joins TRBV10-3 to TRBJ2-3, with a weak D call TRBD1 (6 bases). The CDR3 loop spans 16 amino acids. Germline V gene data show CDR1 as ENHRY and CDR2 as SYGVKD. V lost 2 bases, J lost 3 bases, and 15 bases lay in between. CDR3: CAISETGRGSTDTQYF. The CDR3, as DNA: TGTGCCATCAGTGAGACGGGCAGGGGTTCGACAGATACGCAGTATTTT.

The chain recombines TRBV6-5 with TRBJ2-5, with 8 bases that match TRBD1. The CDR3 contains 15 residues. CDR1 MNHEY and CDR2 SVGAGI come from the germline V gene. Losses at the gene ends were 10 bases for V and 5 bases for J; bases not matched to a gene: 15. The CDR3 loop is CATKTGQGLLETQYF. The CDR3 region has the DNA TGTGCCACCAAGACCGGACAGGGTTTATTGGAGACCCAGTACTTC.

The V call is TRBV11-2, the J call TRBJ1-5, with D perhaps matching TRBD1 (6 bases). This CDR3 contains 15 residues. The germline gives CDR1 SGHAT, CDR2 FQNNGV. The V gene lost 5 bases and the J gene lost 3 bases, with 14 bases spanning the gap. CDR3 residues: CASSAGQRPNQPQHF. CDR3 DNA: TGTGCCAGCAGCGCCGGACAGAGACCCAATCAGCCCCAGCATTTT.

The chain recombines TRBV27 with TRBJ2-1; 10 positions match TRBD1. Germline V gives CDR1 MNHEY, CDR2 SMNVEV (reference sequence). The CDR3 covers 19 residues. Unmatched junction bases numbered 15, after V lost 7 bases and J lost 0 bases. As DNA, the CDR3 is TGTGCCAGCAACTCCGATATGGGGACAGGGGCCAGCTCCTACAATGAGCAGTTCTTC. Protein: CASNSDMGTGASSYNEQFF.

This clone was observed a handful of times. The V call is TRBV5-6, the J call TRBJ2-2, with 10 bases lining up with TRBD1. This CDR3 region has 15 residues. CDR1 SGHDT and CDR2 YYEEEE come from the germline V gene. Germline trimming cut 4 bases from V and 6 bases from J; bases unmatched to any gene: 6. This CDR3 reads CASSAGTGVAGELFF. The CDR3 DNA follows: TGTGCCAGCAGCGCCGGGACAGGGGTTGCCGGGGAGCTGTTTTTT.

The chain has TRBV6-5 and TRBJ2-6; D is unresolved. The CDR3 is 13 amino acids. From germline, CDR1 is MNHEY and CDR2 SVGAGI. V shed 8 bases and J shed 2 bases, with 7 bases lying between them. This CDR3 reads CASLSPGANVLTF. DNA for the CDR3: TGTGCCAGCTTATCCCCTGGGGCCAACGTCCTGACTTTC.

The gene calls are TRBV7-2 and TRBJ1-4; 7 positions match TRBD1. The length of the CDR3 is 16 residues. CDR1 is SGHTA and CDR2 is FQGNSA in the germline V gene. Trimming cost V 5 bases and J 0 bases; bases outside gene matches: 6. The CDR3 loop reads CASSLVTGTTNEKLFF. The CDR3 DNA reads as TGTGCCAGCAGCCTAGTGACAGGGACAACTAATGAAAAACTGTTTTTT.

The J gene is TRBJ2-3, the V gene TRBV5-8; perhaps TRBD1 as D (6 bases). CDR1 is SGHTS, CDR2 YDEGEE, per germline. Between the trimmed V and J ends, which lost 4 bases and 3 bases, there was a span of 24 bases. The CDR3 extends over 18 amino acids. The CDR3 DNA reads as TGTGCCAGCAGCATACGAGGGCTAGGGGGTACACGGACAGATACGCAGTATTTT. Translated, it gives CASSIRGLGGTRTDTQYF.

Remarks on this clone: The same CDR3 arises from other DNA sequences in this sample as well. This chain uses TRBV10-3 with TRBJ2-1; TRBD1 matches 12 bases. Trimming removed 7 bases from V and 5 bases from J; junction bases left unmatched: 3. The CDR3 totals 14 residues. Germline V lookup: CDR1 ENHRY, CDR2 SYGVKD. The chain's CDR3 is CAIKGQGANNEQFF. The CDR3 nucleotides are TGTGCCATCAAGGGACAGGGGGCTAACAATGAGCAGTTCTTC.

The chain links TRBV5-1 to TRBJ2-3; unclear D gene. Between the trimmed V and J ends, which lost 0 bases and 0 bases, there was a span of 11 bases. This CDR3 is 16 amino acids long. Per germline, CDR1 SGHRS and CDR2 YFSETQ. CDR3 nucleotide sequence: TGCGCCAGCAGCTTGGGACGACCGACTAGCACAGATACGCAGTATTTT. Protein: CASSLGRPTSTDTQYF.

V is TRBV24-1 and J is TRBJ1-5; D is unresolved. The CDR3 consists of 15 residues. Germline-derived CDR1 and CDR2 are KGHDR and SFDVKD. The ends were cut back, 12 bases at V and 9 bases at J, with 26 bases in the middle. The CDR3 is CASRSGIPYSWPQHF. The CDR3 region has the DNA TGTGCCTCCCGAAGCGGTATCCCTTATAGTTGGCCCCAGCATTTT.

V gene TRBV4-1 combines with J gene TRBJ1-2; TRBD1 matches at 10 bases. CDR3 size: 18 residues. The ends lost 3 bases at V and 4 bases at J; junction bases unmatched: 14. Germline CDR1 is MGHRA and CDR2 is YSYEKL. The CDR3, as DNA: TGCGCCAGCAGCCAGGGGGGGACAGGGGCCGGCGGATTCTATGGCTACACCTTC. Encoded protein: CASSQGGTGAGGFYGYTF.

The V and J genes are TRBV30 and TRBJ2-5, with 12 bases fitting TRBD2. J gave up 4 bases and V 2 bases, and 2 bases lay outside the gene matches. Germline V CDR1 and CDR2: GTSNPN, SVGIG (reference sequence). This CDR3 has 14 amino acids. The CDR3: CAWSLLAGGETQYF. CDR3 nucleotides: TGTGCCTGGAGTCTACTAGCGGGGGGAGAGACCCAGTACTTC.

This clone occurred once. This chain uses TRBV7-2 with TRBJ2-7; 7 nucleotides match TRBD2. This CDR3 comprises 15 residues. The ends lost 5 bases at V and 2 bases at J; junction bases unmatched: 9. CDR1 SGHTA and CDR2 FQGNSA come from the germline V gene. DNA of the CDR3: TGTGCCAGCAGCCTCTTGCCCACTAGCGCCTACGAGCAGTACTTC. This sequence encodes CASSLLPTSAYEQYF.

V gene TRBV30 combines with J gene TRBJ2-1; 7 nucleotides match TRBD1. The J segment lost 7 bases and the V segment lost 3 bases, leaving 9 bases of the junction unmatched. Germline V CDR1 and CDR2: GTSNPN, SVGIG (reference sequence). CDR3 length equals 14 residues. This CDR3 reads CAWRLGTAQNEQFF. CDR3 sequence (DNA): TGTGCCTGGAGACTGGGGACAGCCCAAAATGAGCAGTTCTTC. Full variable domain (rest looked up from reference TRBV30 and TRBJ2-1): SQTIHQWPATLVQPVGSPLSLECTVEGTSNPNLYWYRQAAGRGLQLLFYSVGIGQISSEVPQNLSASRPQDRQFILSSKKLLLSDSGFYLCAWRLGTAQNEQFFGPGTRLTVL.

The chain links TRBV4-2 to TRBJ2-3, with 11 bases that match TRBD2. CDR3 length: 17 residues. Trimming cost V 0 bases and J 9 bases; bases outside gene matches: 11. Germline CDR1 LGHNA, CDR2 YNFKEQ. CDR3 DNA: TGTGCCAGCAGCCAAGATAGGGTAGCGGGGGGGTCTGGGACGCAGTATTTT. Translation gives CASSQDRVAGGSGTQYF.

This chain uses TRBV7-9 with TRBJ2-3; D is uncertain. The germline V gene has CDR1 SEHNR and CDR2 FQNEAQ (reference sequence). Trimming stripped 3 bases from V and 0 bases from J, with 7 bases between. The CDR3 contains 14 residues. CDR3 in DNA: TGTGCCAGCAGCTTTCTACCTAGCACAGATACGCAGTATTTT. Translated: CASSFLPSTDTQYF.

The V and J genes are TRBV14 and TRBJ2-2; maybe TRBD1 (5 bases). V was cut by 6 bases and J by 5 bases, with 10 bases left in between. This CDR3 has 13 residues. CDR1 and CDR2 from the germline V gene are SGHDN and FVKESK. The CDR3 is CASRPQGTGELFF. The CDR3 bases are TGTGCCAGCAGGCCTCAGGGAACCGGGGAGCTGTTTTTT.

In this sample, this clone turned up a few times. The gene calls are TRBV3-1 (or the pseudogene TRBV3-2) and TRBJ2-7; D call uncertain. Germline V gene lookup returns CDR1 LGHDT and CDR2 YNNKEL (reference sequence). V was trimmed by 0 bases and J by 4 bases, leaving 13 bases between them. The CDR3 extends over 15 amino acids. CDR3 region: CASSQDYHKEYEQYF. CDR3 bases: TGTGCCAGCAGCCAAGATTACCATAAGGAGTACGAGCAGTACTTC.

The rearrangement uses TRBV7-9 and TRBJ1-2; D might be TRBD1 (6 bases). The V end lost 3 bases, the J end lost 8 bases, and 10 bases lay between the germline ends. Germline V gives CDR1 SEHNR, CDR2 FQNEAQ (reference sequence). The CDR3 covers 12 residues. The DNA for the CDR3 is TGTGCCAGCAGCTTTGGGGGCGGAGGCTACACCTTC. This encodes CASSFGGGGYTF.

V is TRBV19 and J is TRBJ1-5; 9 nucleotides align to TRBD1. The trim removed 7 bases at V and 4 bases at J, leaving 5 bases unmatched. The germline gives CDR1 LNHDA, CDR2 SQIVND (reference sequence). CDR3 length equals 14 residues. CDR3 in amino acids: CASNMGQGNQPQHF. CDR3 in DNA: TGTGCCAGTAATATGGGACAGGGAAATCAGCCCCAGCATTTT.

V gene TRBV2 combines with J gene TRBJ2-2, with D possibly being TRBD1 (5 bases). Germline CDR1 reads SNHLY; CDR2 reads FYNNEI. Trimming removed 4 bases at V and 9 bases at J, with 15 bases between. The CDR3 runs to 14 residues. The CDR3 DNA sequence: TGTGCCAGCAGTGGGTACAGTGGGGCGCGGGAGCTGTTTTTT. Translating gives CASSGYSGARELFF.

J is TRBJ1-5 and V is TRBV10-3; weak D call: TRBD1 (5 bases). CDR1 is ENHRY and CDR2 is SYGVKD in the germline V gene. The CDR3 covers 14 residues. The ends were cut back, 1 base at V and 6 bases at J, with 10 bases in the middle. The CDR3 spells CAISELSGGQPQHF. The CDR3 DNA follows: TGTGCCATCAGTGAGTTATCGGGGGGTCAGCCCCAGCATTTT.

The J gene is TRBJ1-6, the V gene TRBV5-3, with 7 nucleotides matching TRBD1. TRBV5-3 belongs to the ORF category, with a function that is uncertain. The CDR3 runs 19 residues. Trimming removed 0 bases from V and 4 bases from J; junction bases left unmatched: 13. The DNA of the CDR3 is TGTGCCAGAAGCTTGGATTCGACAGGGCGGCGTCCTTATAATTCACCCCTCCACTTT. Protein sequence: CARSLDSTGRRPYNSPLHF.

The chain joins TRBV14 to TRBJ1-1, with D maybe TRBD1 (6 bases). Trimming left V 0 bases short and J 4 bases short, with 12 bases between. This CDR3 region has 15 residues. CDR1 is SGHDN, CDR2 FVKESK, per germline. The CDR3 DNA reads as TGTGCCAGCAGCCAAGATTTCGTAGGGGGCACTGAAGCTTTCTTT. Translating it yields CASSQDFVGGTEAFF.

This clone turned up a few times. J is TRBJ1-4 and V is TRBV10-3, with D uncertain. Germline assignment: CDR1 ENHRY and CDR2 SYGVKD. CDR3 size: 15 residues. V was trimmed by 0 bases and J by 3 bases, leaving 8 bases between them. The CDR3: CAISESRGANEKLFF. For the CDR3, the DNA is TGTGCCATCAGTGAGTCCCGGGGTGCTAATGAAAAACTGTTTTTT.

The chain links TRBV19 to TRBJ1-6; the match to TRBD1 covers 7 bases. This CDR3 is 13 amino acids long. Germline lookup yields CDR1 LNHDA and CDR2 SQIVND (reference sequence). V dropped 10 bases and J dropped 7; count of bases not matched to a gene: 7. CDR3 sequence (DNA): TGTGCCACCCGGGACAGCGCCAATTCACCCCTCCACTTT. Translation: CATRDSANSPLHF.

The J gene is TRBJ1-2, the V gene TRBV27, with D possibly being TRBD1 (5 bases). The CDR3 is made up of 14 amino acids. The germline CDR1 and CDR2 sequences are MNHEY and SMNVEV (reference sequence). The V end lost 0 bases, the J end lost 1 base, and 6 bases lay between the germline ends. In DNA, the CDR3 is TGTGCCAGCAGTTTATCGCAGGGTAACTATGGCTACACCTTC. Amino acids: CASSLSQGNYGYTF.

This clone was seen only once. The V call is TRBV29-1, the J call TRBJ2-7; 7 bases are a match to TRBD1. Germline CDR1 SQVTM, CDR2 ANQGSEA. After removal of 6 bases from V and 3 bases from J, the junction contained 2 bases not matched to a gene. The CDR3 covers 11 residues. The CDR3 sequence is CSVTGIYEQYF. CDR3 nucleotides: TGCAGCGTGACAGGGATCTACGAGCAGTACTTC.

The table lists this clone with a count of one. CDR3 bases: TGTGCCAGCATCCTGCGGGGGGCCGAAGAGACCCAGTACTTC. Residues: CASILRGAEETQYF. The chain combines TRBV28 with TRBJ2-5; 8 bases align to TRBD2. The CDR3 is made up of 14 amino acids. The V segment lost 7 bases and the J segment 3 bases; nucleotides outside the gene matches: 7. Germline V gene data show CDR1 as MDHEN and CDR2 as SYDVKM.